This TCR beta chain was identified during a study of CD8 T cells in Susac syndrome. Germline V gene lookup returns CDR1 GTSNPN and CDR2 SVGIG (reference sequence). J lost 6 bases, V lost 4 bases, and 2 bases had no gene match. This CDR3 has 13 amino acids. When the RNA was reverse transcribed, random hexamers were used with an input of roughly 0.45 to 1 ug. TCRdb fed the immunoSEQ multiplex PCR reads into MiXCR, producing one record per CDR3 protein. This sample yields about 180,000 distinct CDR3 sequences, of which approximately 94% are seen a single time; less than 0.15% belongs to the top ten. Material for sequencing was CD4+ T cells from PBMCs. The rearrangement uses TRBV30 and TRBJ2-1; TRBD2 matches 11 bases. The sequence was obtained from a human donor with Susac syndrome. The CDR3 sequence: CAWTSGRSNEQFF. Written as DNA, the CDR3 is TGTGCCTGGACTAGCGGGAGGTCCAATGAGCAGTTCTTC.